This passage covers 3 T cell receptor beta chains from one sample sequenced in a study of identical twins. TCRdb used MiXCR to reprocess the 5' RACE reads, holding one entry per CDR3 protein. The data hold some 1,700,000 distinct CDR3 sequences, with roughly 35% observed a single time. The sample taken for sequencing was cord blood. The receptors come from a newborn girl in good health.

The chain uses TRBV9 and TRBJ2-4; D is possibly TRBD2 (5 bases). V lost 0 bases and J 13 bases, leaving 11 bases between the germline ends. The germline gives CDR1 SGDLS, CDR2 YYNGEE. This CDR3 has 12 amino acids. CDR3 nucleotides: TGTGCCAGCAGCGTAGCCGGGGAAAAGCAGTACTTC. Protein: CASSVAGEKQYF.

The sample holds many counts of this clonotype. CDR3 DNA sequence: TGTGCCAGCAGCTTCGGGACAGGCCAAGAGACCCAGTACTTC. The encoded protein is CASSFGTGQETQYF. The chain uses TRBV7-9 and TRBJ2-5, with 8 bases lining up with TRBD1. Germline CDR1 SEHNR, CDR2 FQNEAQ (reference sequence). The V gene end was trimmed by 3 bases and the J gene end by 1 base; junction bases not matched to a gene: 1. The CDR3 extends over 14 amino acids.

The J gene is TRBJ1-3, the V gene TRBV20-1; no clear D. Germline lookup yields CDR1 DFQATT and CDR2 SNEGSKA (reference sequence). The CDR3 is 16 amino acids. V gave up 1 base and J gave up 0 bases, with 13 bases separating them. The CDR3 spells CSARVPGRRSGNTIYF. The CDR3, as DNA: TGCAGTGCTAGAGTACCAGGTCGGCGCTCTGGAAACACCATATATTTT.